The 27 T cell receptor beta chains listed next were all sequenced from one sample in a study of vaccination and CD4 T cells after COVID-19. These receptors have no identified antigens. The Oncomine TCR Beta short-read assay sequenced DNA from cultured CD4+ T cells. Each CDR3 protein is one row after TCRdb ran MiXCR on the PCR reads. The data hold 14,000 or so distinct CDR3 sequences, with less than 35% observed a single time. Indicated treatment: roughly 11-day PBMC culture with coronavirus spike peptide pools or control peptides (ViraFEST assay). This material consisted of CD4+ T cells from blood, cultured in vitro, taken before SARS-CoV-2 vaccination. These receptors all stem from a human donor who received a COVID-19 vaccine.

V gene TRBV27 combines with J gene TRBJ1-1; 9 bases agree with TRBD1. The germline V gene encodes CDR1 MNHEY and CDR2 SMNVEV (reference sequence). This CDR3 is 16 amino acids long. J was trimmed by 7 bases and V by 7 bases; bases with no gene match: 16. Here the CDR3 reads CASTQAPGQGIHEAFF. The CDR3, as DNA: TGTGCCAGCACCCAAGCGCCGGGACAGGGAATCCATGAAGCTTTCTTT.

The V and J genes are TRBV20-1 and TRBJ1-1; D not resolved. V lost 3 bases and J 1 base, leaving 6 bases between the germline ends. The CDR3 has 12 residues. Per germline, CDR1 DFQATT and CDR2 SNEGSKA (reference sequence). The CDR3 region is CSARTGNTEAFF. DNA for the CDR3: TGCAGTGCTAGGACGGGGAACACTGAAGCTTTCTTT.

J is TRBJ1-3 and V is TRBV7-2; D call uncertain. From germline, CDR1 is SGHTA and CDR2 FQGNSA. The germline V and J ends were trimmed by 2 bases and 0 bases, with 8 bases remaining between them. This CDR3 is 15 amino acids long. CDR3 region: CASSLRVSSGNTIYF. The CDR3, as DNA: TGTGCCAGCAGCTTAAGGGTTAGCTCTGGAAACACCATATATTTT.

The V gene is TRBV5-1, the J gene TRBJ2-1, with D perhaps TRBD2 (7 bases). CDR3 size: 17 residues. Between the trimmed V and J ends, which lost 0 bases and 2 bases, there was a span of 15 bases. The germline gives CDR1 SGHRS, CDR2 YFSETQ. DNA for the CDR3: TGCGCCAGCAGCTTGGCGCGCGGGGGCAGGACCTACAATGAGCAGTTCTTC. Protein product: CASSLARGGRTYNEQFF. Drawing the rest from reference TRBV5-1 and TRBJ2-1, the complete variable domain is KAGVTQTPRYLIKTRGQQVTLSCSPISGHRSVSWYQQTPGQGLQFLFEYFSETQRNKGNFPGRFSGRQFSNSRSEMNVSTLELGDSALYLCASSLARGGRTYNEQFFGPGTRLTVL.

The chain joins TRBV20-1 to TRBJ1-6; a possible D gene is TRBD1 (5 bases). The V gene lost 6 bases and the J gene lost 9 bases, with 21 bases spanning the gap. The germline V gene has CDR1 DFQATT and CDR2 SNEGSKA (reference sequence). There are 15 residues in the CDR3. Here the CDR3 DNA reads TGCAGTGCCCGCGATGGGGACTCCGGTAGTTCACCCCTCCACTTT. Translation: CSARDGDSGSSPLHF.

This clonotype was counted between two and nine times. CDR3 residues: CASSVTGNSPLHF. CDR3 nucleotides: TGTGCCAGTAGCGTAACAGGGAATTCACCCCTCCACTTT. The chain joins TRBV19 to TRBJ1-6; D perhaps matches TRBD1 (6 bases). The CDR3 has 13 amino acids. Per germline, CDR1 LNHDA and CDR2 SQIVND (reference sequence). V was shortened by 6 bases and J by 7 bases, with 10 bases between the two germline ends.

The chain has TRBV6-1 and TRBJ2-1, with D unclear. Looked up from germline, CDR1 is MNHNS and CDR2 is SASEGT. Trimming took 6 bases from V and 4 from J, leaving 10 bases between them. CDR3 length: 13 residues. The CDR3: CASSLSSYNEQFF. The CDR3 nucleotides read TGTGCCAGCAGCCTTTCCAGTTACAATGAGCAGTTCTTC.

This rearrangement joins TRBV5-1 to TRBJ2-7; no clear D. This CDR3 contains 15 residues. V was shortened by 0 bases and J by 4 bases, with 14 bases between the two germline ends. The germline V gene has CDR1 SGHRS and CDR2 YFSETQ. The CDR3 region is CASSLEPGHTYEQYF. CDR3 nucleotide sequence: TGCGCCAGCAGCTTGGAACCGGGTCATACGTACGAGCAGTACTTC.

This clonotype was detected a few times. This chain links TRBV12-3 or TRBV12-4 with TRBJ1-3, with TRBD1 as a possible D gene (5 bases). The CDR3 is 17 amino acids. Between the trimmed V and J ends, which lost 3 bases and 0 bases, there was a span of 15 bases. DNA for the CDR3: TGTGCCAGCAGTTTTAATTTTGGGGCCAGCTCTGGAAACACCATATATTTT. This codes for CASSFNFGASSGNTIYF.

The chain has TRBV15 and TRBJ1-4; no clear D gene. Per germline, CDR1 LNHNV and CDR2 YYDKDF (reference sequence). Trimming took off 1 base at V and 5 bases at J, with 17 bases between the two ends. The CDR3 is made up of 17 amino acids. This CDR3 is CATSRGGGYSTNEKLFF. The CDR3 nucleotides read TGTGCCACCAGCAGAGGTGGAGGCTACAGCACGAATGAAAAACTGTTTTTT.

V gene TRBV10-1 combines with J gene TRBJ2-2; no reliable D call. CDR1 and CDR2 (germline): WNHNN, SYGVQD (reference sequence). CDR3 size: 13 residues. V was clipped by 0 bases and J by 5 bases, with 4 bases between them. The CDR3 is CASSESGTGELFF. In nucleotides, the CDR3 is TGCGCCAGCAGTGAGTCAGGGACCGGGGAGCTGTTTTTT.

This clonotype was detected a few times. The genes are TRBV7-2 and TRBJ2-3; the D gene is possibly TRBD2 (5 bases). Germline loops: CDR1 SGHTA, CDR2 FQGNSA. CDR3 length: 14 residues. Trimming pared 4 bases from V and 5 bases from J, leaving 13 bases between. This CDR3 reads CASSSSREGDTQYF. CDR3 bases: TGTGCCAGCAGCTCTAGCCGCGAAGGAGATACGCAGTATTTT.

V gene TRBV5-1 combines with J gene TRBJ2-2; possibly TRBD2 for D (5 bases). CDR3 length equals 14 residues. The germline CDR1 and CDR2 sequences are SGHRS and YFSETQ. Trimming shortened V by 2 bases and J by 4 bases, and 9 bases separated the two germline ends. The CDR3 coding sequence is TGCGCCAGCAGCTTCGGGATCGGCACCGGGGAGCTGTTTTTT. It codes for CASSFGIGTGELFF.

The chain has TRBV24-1 and TRBJ2-3; unclear D gene. This CDR3 comprises 14 residues. The V gene lost 7 bases and the J gene lost 0 bases, with 10 bases spanning the gap. Germline values: CDR1 KGHDR, CDR2 SFDVKD. The CDR3 DNA follows: TGTGCCACCAGCCCCTCCGCTAGCACAGATACGCAGTATTTT. It yields the protein CATSPSASTDTQYF.

The chain has TRBV6-5 and TRBJ2-3; D may be TRBD2 (5 bases). Germline V gene data show CDR1 as MNHEY and CDR2 as SVGAGI. This CDR3 spans 15 amino acids. Trimming stripped 2 bases from V and 1 base from J, with 10 bases between. The CDR3 region is CASSYRPEGTDTQYF. The DNA for the CDR3 is TGTGCCAGCAGTTACCGCCCGGAGGGCACAGATACGCAGTATTTT.

This clonotype has a single count. The rearrangement uses TRBV18 and TRBJ2-2; 7 nucleotides match TRBD2. Per the germline V gene, CDR1 is KGHSH and CDR2 is LQKENI. This CDR3 comprises 16 residues. V lost 0 bases to trimming and J lost 0 bases; unmatched junction nucleotides: 1. The CDR3 protein is CASSPPSGTNTGELFF. In DNA form, the CDR3 reads TGTGCCAGCTCACCACCGAGCGGGACGAACACCGGGGAGCTGTTTTTT.

The V call is TRBV7-8, the J call TRBJ1-5; the match to TRBD1 covers 9 bases. This CDR3 spans 16 amino acids. J gave up 1 base and V 5 bases, and 6 bases lay outside the gene matches. The V gene's germline CDR1 is SGHVS and CDR2 FQNEAQ. The CDR3 spells CASSPRTGASNQPQHF. As DNA, the CDR3 is TGTGCCAGCAGCCCGAGGACAGGGGCCAGCAATCAGCCCCAGCATTTT.

The chain has TRBV6-1 and TRBJ1-6; tentative D call: TRBD1 (6 bases). Germline CDR1 is MNHNS and CDR2 is SASEGT. This CDR3 region has 15 residues. V lost 6 bases, J lost 6 bases, and 15 bases lay in between. The CDR3 reads CASSQGTQTNSPLHF. CDR3 in DNA: TGTGCCAGCAGCCAGGGGACCCAGACTAATTCACCCCTCCACTTT.

V usage is TRBV7-8 and J usage is TRBJ2-2, with unresolved D. From germline, CDR1 is SGHVS and CDR2 FQNEAQ. This CDR3 is built from 12 residues. The V end was cut by 5 bases, the J end by 4 bases, with 5 bases between. CDR3 nucleotide sequence: TGTGCCAGCAGCCAGAGCACCGGGGAGCTGTTTTTT. Its protein product is CASSQSTGELFF.

This clonotype was observed a few times. J is TRBJ1-5 and V is TRBV2, with 9 positions matching TRBD1. J was trimmed by 3 bases and V by 9 bases; bases with no gene match: 9. The CDR3 runs 15 residues. Germline loops: CDR1 SNHLY, CDR2 FYNNEI. CDR3 DNA: TGTGCCAGTCGACAGGGGGGCACCCTCAATCAGCCCCAGCATTTT. Protein: CASRQGGTLNQPQHF.

CDR3 coding DNA: TGTGCCAGCAGCCCAGGGGTCAGGGGGCGTAGTGCCGATGAGCAGTTCTTC. Its protein product is CASSPGVRGRSADEQFF. The V and J genes are TRBV11-2 and TRBJ2-1; TRBD1 matches at 8 bases. CDR3 length: 17 amino acids. CDR1 is SGHAT and CDR2 is FQNNGV in the germline V gene. J was trimmed by 8 bases and V by 5 bases; bases with no gene match: 17. The whole variable domain, remainder taken from reference TRBV11-2 and TRBJ2-1, is EAGVAQSPRYKIIEKRQSVAFWCNPISGHATLYWYQQILGQGPKLLIQFQNNGVVDDSQLPKDRFSAERLKGVDSTLKIQPAKLEDSAVYLCASSPGVRGRSADEQFFGPGTRLTVL.

V usage is TRBV6-2 or TRBV6-3 and J usage is TRBJ2-1; D may match TRBD1 or TRBD2 (5 bases each). CDR1 and CDR2 from the germline V gene are MNHEY and SVGEGT. The germline V and J ends were trimmed by 2 bases and 5 bases, with 13 bases remaining between them. This CDR3 has 15 amino acids. In DNA, the CDR3 is TGTGCCAGCAGTTACGAGGGGTGGGGGAACAATGAGCAGTTCTTC. Its protein product is CASSYEGWGNNEQFF.

This clonotype was counted only a few times. The chain joins TRBV19 to TRBJ2-2; no firm D call. CDR3 length equals 14 residues. Germline V gives CDR1 LNHDA, CDR2 SQIVND (reference sequence). V dropped 5 bases and J dropped 1 base, with 8 bases sitting between them. CDR3 in amino acids: CASSPTVNTGELFF. The CDR3 DNA is TGTGCCAGTAGTCCGACGGTGAACACCGGGGAGCTGTTTTTT.

This clonotype was seen more than once but under ten times. Germline is not matched at one junction end, which may reflect a read error. V is TRBV20-1 and J is TRBJ2-1; 15 bases are shared with TRBD2. Germline CDR1 is DFQATT and CDR2 is SNEGSKA (reference sequence). The length of the CDR3 is 16 residues. CDR3 region: CSSSQGLAGGHNEQFF. The CDR3 DNA is TGCAGTTCTAGTCAGGGACTAGCGGGGGGACACAATGAGCAGTTCTTC.

The rearrangement joins TRBV5-4 to TRBJ1-6; no firm D call. Germline CDR1 reads SGHNT; CDR2 reads YYREEE (reference sequence). Trimming shortened V by 0 bases and J by 5 bases, and 9 bases separated the two germline ends. The CDR3 loop spans 15 amino acids. As DNA, the CDR3 is TGTGCCAGCAGCTTGGACCAGATAAATAATTCACCCCTCCACTTT. Amino acid sequence: CASSLDQINNSPLHF.

The chain links TRBV5-1 to TRBJ2-5, with D possibly TRBD2 on 6 matching bases. This CDR3 has 15 residues. V was shortened by 4 bases and J by 0 bases, with 13 bases between the two germline ends. The germline V gene has CDR1 SGHRS and CDR2 YFSETQ. The CDR3 DNA is TGCGCCAGCAGCCCGGGACTGGAGTACCAAGAGACCCAGTACTTC. This translates into CASSPGLEYQETQYF.

The chain combines TRBV7-9 with TRBJ1-1; D is perhaps TRBD1 (6 bases). The CDR3 loop spans 14 amino acids. CDR1 and CDR2 from the germline V gene are SEHNR and FQNEAQ (reference sequence). The germline V and J ends were trimmed by 2 bases and 5 bases, with 12 bases remaining between them. CDR3 amino acids: CASSLRDTETEAFF. The CDR3 coding sequence is TGTGCCAGCAGCTTAAGGGACACCGAGACTGAAGCTTTCTTT.